Each of the 7 T cell receptor beta chains below was sequenced from the same sample in a study of CD4+ T cells in melanoma. TCRdb keeps only in-frame clones here, not all; method: immunoSEQ multiplex PCR. The sample lists around 130,000 clones, about 90% occurring once. These receptor sequences come from a human donor with melanoma.

The rearrangement uses TRBV5-1 and TRBJ2-3; tentatively, D is TRBD1 or TRBD2 (5 bases each). Germline V gene sequence: CDR1 SGHRS, CDR2 YFSETQ. This CDR3 comprises 17 residues. With 4 bases removed from V and 9 bases from J, the gap between germline ends came to 27 bases. The CDR3 region has the DNA TGCGCCAGCAGCCGTTCTCAGGGCCGGGGTACCTTAGAAACGCAGTATTTT. Translating gives CASSRSQGRGTLETQYF.

V and J are TRBV4-1 and TRBJ2-5; 10 bases line up with TRBD2. The CDR3 consists of 14 residues. Trimming at V came to 9 bases and at J to 3 bases, leaving 7 bases not matched to a gene. CDR1 is MGHRA and CDR2 is YSYEKL in the germline V gene. This CDR3 is CASSAGGRKETQYF. CDR3 nucleotide sequence: TGCGCCAGTTCAGCGGGGGGGAGGAAAGAGACCCAGTACTTC.

The V and J genes are TRBV7-3 and TRBJ2-1, with 7 nucleotides matching TRBD2. V shed 5 bases, J shed 9 bases, and the junction held 4 bases outside the gene matches. Germline assignment: CDR1 SGHTA and CDR2 FQGTGA. The CDR3 contains 12 residues. CDR3 amino acids: CASSPQRGEQFF. The CDR3 bases are TGTGCCAGCAGCCCTCAGCGGGGTGAGCAGTTCTTC.

This clone has a single count. The rearrangement joins TRBV2 to TRBJ2-7, with D possibly TRBD1 on 6 matching bases. From germline, CDR1 is SNHLY and CDR2 FYNNEI. V lost 6 bases to trimming and J lost 6 bases, with 24 bases between them. The CDR3 loop spans 16 amino acids. The CDR3, as DNA: TGTGCCAGCAGCGCCCACGGCCGCAGGGGAGTAGGCGAGCAGTACTTC. Residues: CASSAHGRRGVGEQYF.

The CDR3 DNA follows: TGTGCCAGCAGCGTAGGCACTTACGGACAGGGGGAGACCCAGTACTTC. Its protein is CASSVGTYGQGETQYF. This chain connects TRBV9 to TRBJ2-5, with 9 bases identical to TRBD1. CDR3 length: 16 amino acids. CDR1 SGDLS and CDR2 YYNGEE come from the germline V gene. V trimming: 0 bases; J trimming: 5 bases; junction bases outside the gene matches: 8.

V is TRBV29-1 and J is TRBJ1-2; no firm D call. CDR3 size: 12 residues. CDR1 is SQVTM and CDR2 is ANQGSEA in the germline V gene. V lost 4 bases to trimming and J lost 5 bases, with 11 bases between them. The chain's CDR3 is CSVVEGMYGYTF. CDR3 nucleotides: TGCAGCGTTGTCGAAGGGATGTATGGCTACACCTTC.

This clone has just a few counts. The V and J genes are TRBV4-2 and TRBJ1-5, with D perhaps TRBD1 (5 bases). The V and J ends lost 1 base and 0 bases respectively, with 10 bases between them. This CDR3 comprises 16 residues. CDR1 is LGHNA and CDR2 is YNFKEQ in the germline V gene. The DNA of the CDR3 is TGTGCCAGCAGCCAAGTTGGGGACTATAGCAATCAGCCCCAGCATTTT. Encoded protein: CASSQVGDYSNQPQHF.